This T cell receptor beta chain came from a study of control samples from healthy donors and cancer patients. This clone has at least ten counts. Profiled with immunoSEQ multiplex PCR; TCRdb holds only in-frame clones, not every one. Here the sample spans roughly 100,000 clones, approximately 83% being singletons. V lost 1 base to trimming and J lost 5 bases; unmatched junction nucleotides: 6. The CDR3 contains 15 residues. Germline assignment: CDR1 LGHDT and CDR2 YNNKEL (reference sequence). The sample taken for sequencing was blood. The TCR sequence derives from a woman between 45 and 65 years old in good health. The V call is TRBV3-1 (or the pseudogene TRBV3-2), the J call TRBJ2-5, with 8 nucleotides matching TRBD2. CDR3 coding DNA: TGTGCCAGCAGCCAAGGAGCGGGAGAGGGGGAGACCCAGTACTTC. It codes for CASSQGAGEGETQYF.